The 26 T cell receptor beta chains reported below all come from one sample, sequenced in a study of blood T cells in healthy people across ages (dated by TCRdb to between 2015 and 2017). The method was 5' RACE. Data came from an Illumina HiSeq 2500. The second PCR ran for about 6 to 12 cycles and used a J-beta primer mix along with a sample-barcoded 5' primer. The public reads were reanalyzed by TCRdb: fastp trimming at Q25, MiXCR alignment, in-frame beta chains only. For every CDR3 protein sequence, its rows merge into one entry that carries the most common genes and DNA. Recorded for this sample are 500,000 to 550,000 distinct CDR3 sequences; 20% to 30% of them occurred a single time. Of the sample, roughly 10% falls within the top ten clones. These data were likewise used in another study, on T cells of mothers and their children.

The sequenced sample was blood. The source is a boy younger than 18 in good health.

The V and J genes are TRBV20-1 and TRBJ2-2, with D tentatively TRBD1 (5 bases). Trimming stripped 6 bases from V and 2 bases from J, with 7 bases between. The CDR3 sequence is 12 residues long. Germline lookup yields CDR1 DFQATT and CDR2 SNEGSKA (reference sequence). CDR3 in amino acids: CSAGANTGELFF. The CDR3 nucleotides read TGCAGTGCAGGGGCTAACACCGGGGAGCTGTTTTTT.

This sequence joins TRBV7-9 and TRBJ2-7, with D perhaps being TRBD1 or TRBD2 (5 bases each). Looked up from germline, CDR1 is SEHNR and CDR2 is FQNEAQ (reference sequence). With 10 bases removed from V and 3 bases from J, the gap between germline ends came to 25 bases. The CDR3 runs to 16 residues. The CDR3 DNA sequence: TGTGCCACCCCGGACTCGAGAGGGGATACCGACTACGAGCAGTACTTC. This translates into CATPDSRGDTDYEQYF.

The chain has TRBV3-1 and TRBJ2-1, with TRBD2 matching 8 bases. Germline assignment: CDR1 LGHDT and CDR2 YNNKEL (reference sequence). The CDR3 is made up of 16 amino acids. The trim removed 1 base at V and 2 bases at J, leaving 4 bases unmatched. CDR3 loop: CASSQAGTRTYNEQFF. The CDR3 nucleotides are TGTGCCAGCAGCCAAGCCGGGACTAGAACCTACAATGAGCAGTTCTTC.

This clonotype was seen a handful of times. The chain employs TRBV4-1 and TRBJ2-1, with D possibly matching TRBD2 (6 bases). Germline V gene sequence: CDR1 MGHRA, CDR2 YSYEKL. Trimming took 2 bases from V and 4 from J, leaving 12 bases between them. This CDR3 comprises 15 residues. CDR3 amino acids: CASSQTGTAYNEQFF. CDR3 coding DNA: TGCGCCAGCAGCCAAACCGGGACTGCATACAATGAGCAGTTCTTC.

The chain has TRBV5-1 and TRBJ2-5; D gene ambiguous. This CDR3 has 16 residues. Trimming took off 0 bases at V and 1 base at J, with 13 bases between the two ends. Germline V gene sequence: CDR1 SGHRS, CDR2 YFSETQ. This CDR3 reads CASSLGAASPQETQYF. Here the CDR3 DNA reads TGCGCCAGCAGCTTGGGGGCGGCAAGCCCCCAAGAGACCCAGTACTTC.

The CDR3 DNA sequence: TGTGCCAGCAGTTTAGCGGCCGAAACAGATACGCAGTATTTT. Translated, it gives CASSLAAETDTQYF. This chain links TRBV12-3 or TRBV12-4 with TRBJ2-3, with D uncertain. With 0 bases removed from V and 3 bases from J, the gap between germline ends came to 7 bases. The CDR3 runs 14 residues.

The chain links TRBV29-1 to TRBJ2-1; TRBD2 agrees at 11 bases. Germline values: CDR1 SQVTM, CDR2 ANQGSEA. The CDR3 covers 16 residues. Trimming cost V 5 bases and J 0 bases; bases outside gene matches: 6. CDR3 amino acids: CSVKGLAESSYNEQFF. For the CDR3, the DNA is TGCAGCGTTAAGGGACTAGCGGAGTCCTCCTACAATGAGCAGTTCTTC.

About this clonotype: One end of the junction does not line up with germline, which may come from a read error. The gene calls are TRBV27 and TRBJ2-7; 9 bases align to TRBD1. CDR3 length: 13 residues. Germline assignment: CDR1 MNHEY and CDR2 SMNVEV (reference sequence). CDR3 sequence (DNA): TGTGCCAGCGGTTTGACAGGGGGCTACGAGCAGTACTTC. This codes for CASGLTGGYEQYF.

V usage is TRBV6-5 and J usage is TRBJ2-5; D is unresolved. The germline V gene has CDR1 MNHEY and CDR2 SVGAGI. Trimming removed 7 bases at V and 4 bases at J, with 7 bases between. The CDR3 sequence is 11 residues long. This CDR3 reads CASTHAETQYF. CDR3 nucleotides: TGTGCCAGCACCCACGCAGAGACCCAGTACTTC.

This clonotype has more than one count but fewer than ten. The chain joins TRBV20-1 to TRBJ1-1; D unresolved. The ends were cut back, 6 bases at V and 0 bases at J, with 14 bases in the middle. Germline CDR1 and CDR2: DFQATT and SNEGSKA (reference sequence). The CDR3 runs to 14 residues. CDR3 sequence: CSARLRDLNTEAFF. CDR3 bases: TGCAGTGCCCGGCTCCGGGATTTGAACACTGAAGCTTTCTTT.

This clonotype has a count of ten or more. V gene TRBV29-1 combines with J gene TRBJ2-5; D may be TRBD2 (5 bases). CDR3 length: 13 residues. V lost 3 bases and J 4 bases, leaving 12 bases between the germline ends. CDR1 SQVTM and CDR2 ANQGSEA come from the germline V gene. CDR3 loop: CSVEGREGETQYF. The CDR3 DNA is TGCAGCGTTGAGGGCAGAGAGGGAGAGACCCAGTACTTC.

The chain combines TRBV27 with TRBJ2-5, with 7 bases identical to TRBD1. There are 15 residues in the CDR3. After removal of 6 bases from V and 3 bases from J, the junction contained 10 bases not matched to a gene. Germline V gene data show CDR1 as MNHEY and CDR2 as SMNVEV (reference sequence). The CDR3 sequence is CASSVSPGQKETQYF. For the CDR3, the DNA is TGTGCCAGCAGCGTCAGCCCGGGACAGAAAGAGACCCAGTACTTC.

This clonotype was counted only a few times. The chain's CDR3 is CASSLTGGIEKLFF. Here the CDR3 DNA reads TGTGCCAGCAGCTTAACAGGGGGAATTGAAAAACTGTTTTTT. The chain couples TRBV7-2 to TRBJ1-4, with 8 bases lining up with TRBD1. CDR3 length: 14 residues. Germline loops: CDR1 SGHTA, CDR2 FQGNSA. V shed 2 bases, J shed 7 bases, and the junction held 3 bases outside the gene matches.

CDR3 bases: TGTGCCAGCAGCCTTATCGGACTGTACTCTGGGGCCAACGTCCTGACTTTC. Translating it yields CASSLIGLYSGANVLTF. The rearrangement joins TRBV7-2 to TRBJ2-6; perhaps TRBD2 as D (5 bases). The CDR3 consists of 17 residues. Trimming removed 5 bases at V and 0 bases at J, with 14 bases between. Per the germline V gene, CDR1 is SGHTA and CDR2 is FQGNSA. Variable domain in full (rest from reference TRBV7-2 and TRBJ2-6): GAGVSQSPSNKVTEKGKDVELRCDPISGHTALYWYRQSLGQGLEFLIYFQGNSAPDKSGLPSDRFSAERTGGSVSTLTIQRTQQEDSAVYLCASSLIGLYSGANVLTFGAGSRLTVL.

This clonotype was picked up a small number of times. The chain links TRBV27 to TRBJ1-6, with D maybe TRBD1 (5 bases). This CDR3 contains 14 residues. Germline V lookup: CDR1 MNHEY, CDR2 SMNVEV (reference sequence). Deletions cut 6 bases from V and 10 bases from J, with 16 bases between. The CDR3 sequence is CASRWGEVGSPLHF. Written as DNA, the CDR3 is TGTGCCAGCAGATGGGGGGAGGTAGGGTCACCCCTCCACTTT.

This chain links TRBV4-1 with TRBJ2-4, with D hard to call. V was trimmed by 0 bases and J by 1 base, leaving 16 bases between them. CDR1 and CDR2 (germline): MGHRA, YSYEKL. The CDR3 loop spans 18 amino acids. CDR3 residues: CASSQDPQAWVAKNIQYF. In DNA, the CDR3 is TGCGCCAGCAGCCAAGATCCCCAGGCGTGGGTGGCCAAAAACATTCAGTACTTC.

The chain employs TRBV6-6 and TRBJ1-2; D is unresolved. Germline loops: CDR1 MNHNY, CDR2 SVGAGI (reference sequence). This CDR3 has 14 residues. V lost 0 bases and J 0 bases, leaving 5 bases between the germline ends. The CDR3 sequence: CASSYSGTNYGYTF. The CDR3 nucleotides read TGTGCCAGCAGTTACTCGGGAACTAACTATGGCTACACCTTC.

The rearrangement uses TRBV6-5 and TRBJ2-7; 14 bases line up with TRBD2. Germline V gene data show CDR1 as MNHEY and CDR2 as SVGAGI. The junction had 10 bases not matched to a gene; V was cut back by 0 bases and J by 0 bases. The length of the CDR3 is 20 residues. The CDR3 DNA sequence: TGTGCCAGCAGTTACTCGATGGGTGTGGGACTAGCGGGGGACTCCTACGAGCAGTACTTC. This encodes CASSYSMGVGLAGDSYEQYF.

The chain combines TRBV21-1 with TRBJ2-5; the table's D call, TRBD2, was not checked against the DNA. TRBV21-1 is listed as a pseudogene. The CDR3 is made up of 17 amino acids. Written as DNA, the CDR3 is TGTGCCAGCAGCCGACACCCCGGACTAGCGGGAGAAGAGACCCAGTACTTC. Amino acid sequence: CASSRHPGLAGEETQYF.

This clonotype was picked up a small number of times. The V call is TRBV20-1, the J call TRBJ1-4; D is possibly TRBD1 (5 bases). CDR3 length equals 16 residues. With 5 bases removed from V and 0 bases from J, the gap between germline ends came to 16 bases. CDR1 DFQATT and CDR2 SNEGSKA come from the germline V gene (reference sequence). The CDR3, as DNA: TGCAGTGCTTCTACAGGACCACCTGCAACTAATGAAAAACTGTTTTTT. Translated, it gives CSASTGPPATNEKLFF.

This clonotype was found many times. The CDR3 loop reads CSARLAGEVSEQFF. In nucleotides, the CDR3 is TGCAGTGCTAGGTTAGCGGGAGAAGTGAGTGAGCAGTTCTTC. The rearrangement joins TRBV20-1 to TRBJ2-1; 9 bases are a match to TRBD2. The germline V gene encodes CDR1 DFQATT and CDR2 SNEGSKA (reference sequence). The length of the CDR3 is 14 residues. J was trimmed by 9 bases and V by 3 bases; bases with no gene match: 9.

The table lists this clonotype with a few counts. The chain is built from TRBV6-5 and TRBJ2-5; 8 positions agree with TRBD2. The V segment lost 5 bases and the J segment 4 bases; nucleotides outside the gene matches: 6. The CDR3 runs to 14 residues. Germline CDR1 is MNHEY and CDR2 is SVGAGI. The CDR3 nucleotides are TGTGCCAGCAGTCGGGGGGGTTTGGGAGAGACCCAGTACTTC. Residues: CASSRGGLGETQYF.

The CDR3 nucleotides are TGTGCCAGCAAACCGACGAGTTACAATGAGCAGTTCTTC. Translating it yields CASKPTSYNEQFF. This chain connects TRBV12-3 or TRBV12-4 to TRBJ2-1; no definite D call. Trimming cost V 7 bases and J 4 bases, with 11 bases left between them. The CDR3 spans 13 residues.

This clonotype has just a few counts. The chain uses TRBV24-1 and TRBJ2-1; 8 bases align to TRBD2. The V segment lost 3 bases and the J segment 0 bases; nucleotides outside the gene matches: 12. The CDR3 is 19 residues long. Germline V gene data show CDR1 as KGHDR and CDR2 as SFDVKD. CDR3 residues: CATSDVSGRALSSYNEQFF. The CDR3 DNA reads as TGTGCCACCAGTGATGTATCCGGGAGGGCCTTGAGCTCCTACAATGAGCAGTTCTTC.

This chain connects TRBV7-9 to TRBJ1-1; 8 bases match TRBD1. The CDR3 is 15 residues long. CDR1 SEHNR and CDR2 FQNEAQ come from the germline V gene (reference sequence). V trimming: 2 bases; J trimming: 3 bases; junction bases outside the gene matches: 5. The CDR3 protein is CASSLLGQGYTEAFF. The CDR3 DNA follows: TGTGCCAGCAGCTTACTCGGACAGGGCTACACTGAAGCTTTCTTT.

The chain recombines TRBV7-8 with TRBJ1-6, with a weak D call TRBD1 (5 bases). The CDR3 consists of 15 residues. Trimming removed 5 bases at V and 7 bases at J, with 15 bases between. The germline gives CDR1 SGHVS, CDR2 FQNEAQ. The CDR3 DNA follows: TGTGCCAGCAGCCGCCGGGTTGAGGGGAATTCACCCCTCCACTTT. Protein sequence: CASSRRVEGNSPLHF.